This passage covers 23 T cell receptor beta chains from one sample sequenced in a study of early T cells in non-severe SARS-CoV-2 infection. MiXCR, applied by TCRdb to the 5' RACE reads, yields one record per CDR3 protein. The sample lists roughly 70,000 distinct CDR3 sequences, around 20% occurring once. The sample was whole blood, taken at baseline. These receptor sequences come from an adult who was a healthcare worker with PCR-confirmed SARS-CoV-2 infection or an uninfected control (not recorded which).

V usage is TRBV5-1 and J usage is TRBJ2-3, with D perhaps being TRBD1 or TRBD2 (6 bases each). Germline CDR1 reads SGHRS; CDR2 reads YFSETQ. Trimming left V 2 bases short and J 1 base short, with 11 bases between. The CDR3 sequence is 15 residues long. The CDR3 DNA is TGCGCCAGCAGCTTTGGAGGGGGGCGCACAGATACGCAGTATTTT. Its protein product is CASSFGGGRTDTQYF.

V and J are TRBV3-1 and TRBJ1-4, with TRBD1 matching over 8 bases. Looked up from germline, CDR1 is LGHDT and CDR2 is YNNKEL (reference sequence). V gave up 4 bases and J gave up 8 bases; unmatched junction bases: 6. CDR3 length: 14 amino acids. CDR3 sequence: CASSLGQVGEKLFF. The CDR3 DNA reads as TGTGCCAGCAGCCTGGGACAGGTGGGAGAAAAACTGTTTTTT.

This clonotype was seen a handful of times. The genes are TRBV20-1 and TRBJ2-7; 8 positions agree with TRBD1. CDR1 is DFQATT, CDR2 SNEGSKA, per germline (reference sequence). V shed 3 bases, J shed 3 bases, and the junction held 7 bases outside the gene matches. The CDR3 is 14 amino acids. The CDR3 sequence: CSASLQTGVYEQYF. The CDR3, as DNA: TGCAGTGCTAGTCTGCAGACAGGGGTCTACGAGCAGTACTTC.

This clonotype came up a few times. The chain has TRBV4-1 and TRBJ2-7; 11 nucleotides align to TRBD2. This CDR3 contains 14 residues. Germline V gene sequence: CDR1 MGHRA, CDR2 YSYEKL. J gave up 3 bases and V 3 bases, and 1 base lay outside the gene matches. CDR3: CASSHSGGDYEQYF. The CDR3 nucleotides read TGCGCCAGCAGCCATAGCGGGGGGGACTACGAGCAGTACTTC.

This sequence joins TRBV13 and TRBJ2-2; D gene uncertain. CDR3 length: 16 amino acids. Germline V lookup: CDR1 PRHDT, CDR2 FYEKMQ (reference sequence). V lost 5 bases and J lost 0, with 13 bases in between. Written as DNA, the CDR3 is TGTGCCAGCAGCCTAGTCCCTGGCGCGAACACCGGGGAGCTGTTTTTT. Translated: CASSLVPGANTGELFF.

This clonotype has a handful of counts. This chain joins TRBV12-3 or TRBV12-4 and TRBJ2-2; the D gene is possibly TRBD2 (6 bases). The CDR3 sequence is 14 residues long. V was pared by 5 bases and J by 5 bases, with 12 bases between. The CDR3 protein is CASSPLAGTGELFF. For the CDR3, the DNA is TGTGCCAGCAGTCCCCTCGCGGGGACCGGGGAGCTGTTTTTT.

V is TRBV6-6 and J is TRBJ1-6, with D unresolved. CDR1 and CDR2 (germline): MNHNY, SVGAGI (reference sequence). The CDR3 length is 15 residues. With 5 bases removed from V and 4 bases from J, the gap between germline ends came to 12 bases. CDR3 coding DNA: TGTGCCAGCAGTCCCGTAATTACTTATAATTCACCCCTCCACTTT. Translated: CASSPVITYNSPLHF.

This clonotype was observed a handful of times. V and J are TRBV7-8 and TRBJ2-1, with a tentative D call TRBD1 (5 bases). Trimming shortened V by 0 bases and J by 6 bases, and 9 bases separated the two germline ends. This CDR3 is built from 14 residues. Germline V gene data show CDR1 as SGHVS and CDR2 as FQNEAQ. The CDR3 reads CASSLATVSNEQFF. The DNA of the CDR3 is TGTGCCAGCAGCTTAGCGACAGTAAGCAATGAGCAGTTCTTC. Complete variable domain (other parts from reference TRBV7-8 and TRBJ2-1): GAGVSQSPRYKVAKRGQDVALRCDPISGHVSLFWYQQALGQGPEFLTYFQNEAQLDKSGLPSDRFFAERPEGSVSTLKIQRTQQEDSAVYLCASSLATVSNEQFFGPGTRLTVL.

The gene calls are TRBV7-9 and TRBJ1-4, with TRBD1 identical over 8 bases. Losses at the gene ends were 5 bases for V and 7 bases for J; bases not matched to a gene: 6. The CDR3 runs to 14 residues. Germline values: CDR1 SEHNR, CDR2 FQNEAQ (reference sequence). This CDR3 reads CASSMTGATEKLFF. The CDR3 region has the DNA TGTGCCAGCAGCATGACAGGGGCTACTGAAAAACTGTTTTTT.

This chain connects TRBV10-3 to TRBJ2-1; D ambiguous. Germline CDR1 is ENHRY and CDR2 is SYGVKD. The CDR3 runs to 11 residues. Trimming cost V 3 bases and J 8 bases, with 5 bases left between them. CDR3 DNA sequence: TGTGCCATCAGTGATTTGTATGAGCAGTTCTTC. Its translation: CAISDLYEQFF.

This clonotype was seen only a few times. V and J are TRBV6-6 and TRBJ1-1, with TRBD1 matching over 10 bases. The V and J ends lost 6 bases and 4 bases, in that order; junction bases with no gene match: 11. This CDR3 spans 16 amino acids. Germline V gene lookup returns CDR1 MNHNY and CDR2 SVGAGI (reference sequence). The CDR3 loop reads CASSLPHRDRGTEAFF. The DNA for the CDR3 is TGTGCCAGCAGCCTCCCTCACCGGGACAGGGGCACTGAAGCTTTCTTT.

Here the CDR3 DNA reads TGTGCCAGCAGTTTTGACAGAAAAAACCAAGAGACCCAGTACTTC. It yields the protein CASSFDRKNQETQYF. The V call is TRBV6-2 or TRBV6-3, the J call TRBJ2-5; D perhaps matches TRBD1 (5 bases). V was cut by 4 bases and J by 0 bases, with 12 bases left in between. CDR1 and CDR2 (germline): MNHEY, SVGEGT. The CDR3 consists of 15 residues.

The chain couples TRBV3-1 to TRBJ2-7; maybe TRBD2 (5 bases). Germline V gene data show CDR1 as LGHDT and CDR2 as YNNKEL (reference sequence). This CDR3 is 13 amino acids long. V lost 3 bases and J lost 1, with 7 bases in between. CDR3 in DNA: TGTGCCAGCAGCCAGAGGAGGTCCTACGAGCAGTACTTC. This sequence encodes CASSQRRSYEQYF.

This clonotype was recorded a few times. The V gene is TRBV6-6, the J gene TRBJ1-4; D is possibly TRBD1 (5 bases). V was shortened by 6 bases and J by 5 bases, with 19 bases between the two germline ends. Germline V CDR1 and CDR2: MNHNY, SVGAGI (reference sequence). The CDR3 sequence is 16 residues long. The CDR3 region is CASRLQAGVGNEKLFF. The CDR3 DNA is TGTGCCAGCAGGCTACAGGCCGGGGTGGGAAATGAAAAACTGTTTTTT.

V usage is TRBV2 and J usage is TRBJ2-1; no clear D. CDR1 is SNHLY and CDR2 is FYNNEI in the germline V gene. The CDR3 has 14 amino acids. The V end was cut by 6 bases, the J end by 8 bases, with 17 bases between. This CDR3 reads CASRISLSGDEQFF. The CDR3 DNA reads as TGTGCCAGCAGGATAAGTCTGAGTGGAGATGAGCAGTTCTTC.

The chain links TRBV14 to TRBJ1-3; no reliable D call. The CDR3 is made up of 17 amino acids. CDR1 and CDR2 from the germline V gene are SGHDN and FVKESK. V was shortened by 1 base and J by 0 bases, with 13 bases between the two germline ends. The CDR3 region has the DNA TGTGCCAGCAGCCAAGCTCAGGACTTATACTCTGGAAACACCATATATTTT. It codes for CASSQAQDLYSGNTIYF.

This clonotype was detected only once. The chain has TRBV18 and TRBJ2-3; tentative D call: TRBD1 (5 bases). V lost 3 bases and J lost 1, with 8 bases in between. CDR3 length: 14 amino acids. Germline assignment: CDR1 KGHSH and CDR2 LQKENI. CDR3 in amino acids: CASSPGHRTDTQYF. In DNA, the CDR3 is TGTGCCAGCTCACCGGGGCACCGCACAGATACGCAGTATTTT.

The chain has TRBV3-1 and TRBJ2-7; weak D call: TRBD1 (5 bases). The CDR3 has 16 amino acids. Trimming removed 4 bases at V and 0 bases at J, with 16 bases between. Germline V CDR1 and CDR2: LGHDT, YNNKEL (reference sequence). CDR3 region: CASSPYVGAASYEQYF. The CDR3 DNA reads TGTGCCAGCAGCCCCTATGTAGGGGCTGCCTCCTACGAGCAGTACTTC.

The chain uses TRBV29-1 and TRBJ2-5; the match to TRBD2 covers 9 bases. CDR3 length: 13 amino acids. The junction had 3 bases not matched to a gene; V was cut back by 4 bases and J by 3 bases. Per germline, CDR1 SQVTM and CDR2 ANQGSEA. In nucleotides, the CDR3 is TGCAGCGTTGCGGCTAGCGGGGAAGAGACCCAGTACTTC. It yields the protein CSVAASGEETQYF.

The chain employs TRBV5-5 and TRBJ1-2; no reliable D call. This CDR3 spans 15 amino acids. Germline-derived CDR1 and CDR2 are SGHKS and YYEKEE (reference sequence). Trimming cost V 2 bases and J 3 bases, with 14 bases left between them. In nucleotides, the CDR3 is TGTGCCAGCAGCTTAGGCAGACTAACCGACTATGGCTACACCTTC. Residues: CASSLGRLTDYGYTF.

This rearrangement joins TRBV3-1 to TRBJ1-2; D is possibly TRBD1 (5 bases). The CDR3 extends over 14 amino acids. The V end was cut by 3 bases, the J end by 6 bases, with 14 bases between. Looked up from germline, CDR1 is LGHDT and CDR2 is YNNKEL (reference sequence). CDR3 loop: CASSQRGPPHGYTF. The CDR3 bases are TGTGCCAGCAGCCAGAGGGGACCTCCTCATGGCTACACCTTC.

The gene calls are TRBV20-1 and TRBJ2-3; D possibly corresponds to TRBD2 (6 bases). V was trimmed by 0 bases and J by 2 bases, leaving 12 bases between them. Per germline, CDR1 DFQATT and CDR2 SNEGSKA (reference sequence). This CDR3 is 15 amino acids long. CDR3 bases: TGCAGTGCTAGAGACACCGGGGGATACACAGATACGCAGTATTTT. Translating gives CSARDTGGYTDTQYF.

This clonotype appeared once. This chain uses TRBV14 with TRBJ1-2; D ambiguous. Germline CDR1 is SGHDN and CDR2 is FVKESK. The CDR3 is 13 residues long. Trimming pared 0 bases from V and 7 bases from J, leaving 9 bases between. The CDR3 DNA reads TGTGCCAGCAGCCAAGAAGTCTTCGGTGGCTACACCTTC. Its protein product is CASSQEVFGGYTF.